Below are 32 T cell receptor beta chains sequenced from a single sample in a study of shared clonotypes between healthy human individuals. The repertoire was sequenced with immunoSEQ multiplex PCR; TCRdb's copy has only in-frame clones and lacks some. In the table there are about 2.1 million clones, under 95% of which are singletons. Only CD45RO-negative cells positively selected for CCR7 counted as naive CD8 cells, so terminally differentiated effector memory CD45RA+ cells were excluded. Sequencing was done on a sample of naive CD8+ T cells from PBMCs. Source of these receptors: a young man in good health. Some clones in this sample may be carry-over from other donors' samples.

The J gene is TRBJ1-2, the V gene TRBV6-5; 7 bases fit TRBD1. Unmatched junction bases numbered 8, after V lost 4 bases and J lost 0 bases. Germline loops: CDR1 MNHEY, CDR2 SVGAGI. CDR3 size: 16 residues. The CDR3 protein is CASSSDRFTSNYGYTF. CDR3 coding DNA: TGTGCCAGCAGTTCGGACAGGTTTACGTCTAACTATGGCTACACCTTC.

The CDR3 DNA reads as TGTGCCAGCAGCGAGGGGCAGGGGGACACTGAAGCTTTCTTT. Translated: CASSEGQGDTEAFF. This chain links TRBV11-1 with TRBJ1-1; 7 bases are a match to TRBD1. Germline V lookup: CDR1 SGHAT, CDR2 FQDESV (reference sequence). J was trimmed by 3 bases and V by 5 bases; bases with no gene match: 6. The CDR3 is 14 amino acids.

The V call is TRBV2, the J call TRBJ2-7; TRBD2 might be the D (5 bases). V lost 3 bases and J 2 bases, leaving 17 bases between the germline ends. Per germline, CDR1 SNHLY and CDR2 FYNNEI. This CDR3 contains 16 residues. CDR3: CASSEGSEAMAYEQYF. The DNA of the CDR3 is TGTGCCAGCAGTGAGGGGAGCGAGGCCATGGCCTACGAGCAGTACTTC.

The V gene is TRBV2, the J gene TRBJ2-1; 11 bases align to TRBD2. Germline V gene sequence: CDR1 SNHLY, CDR2 FYNNEI. After removal of 5 bases from V and 7 bases from J, the junction contained 10 bases not matched to a gene. The CDR3 spans 16 residues. The CDR3 sequence: CASSPILAGAGNEQFF. CDR3 DNA: TGTGCCAGCAGTCCTATACTAGCGGGAGCGGGGAATGAGCAGTTCTTC. Filled out from reference TRBV2 and TRBJ2-1, the complete variable domain reads EPEVTQTPSHQVTQMGQEVILRCVPISNHLYFYWYRQILGQKVEFLVSFYNNEISEKSEIFDDQFSVERPDGSNFTLKIRSTKLEDSAMYFCASSPILAGAGNEQFFGPGTRLTVL.

The chain links TRBV7-3 to TRBJ2-1; the D gene could be TRBD1 or TRBD2 (5 bases each). The V end lost 6 bases, the J end lost 5 bases, and 17 bases lay between the germline ends. The CDR3 is 15 residues long. Germline V gene lookup returns CDR1 SGHTA and CDR2 FQGTGA. In DNA form, the CDR3 reads TGTGCCAGCAGTCGTCTGAGGGGCCAGCACAATGAGCAGTTCTTC. It translates to CASSRLRGQHNEQFF.

This clone occurred once. The chain carries TRBV7-9 and TRBJ2-3, with no clear D. Germline CDR1 reads SEHNR; CDR2 reads FQNEAQ (reference sequence). Trimming took 2 bases from V and 4 from J, leaving 7 bases between them. The CDR3 is 13 residues long. CDR3 residues: CASSLPTADTQYF. DNA for the CDR3: TGTGCCAGCAGCTTACCAACTGCAGATACGCAGTATTTT. The variable domain in full, with the rest retrieved from reference TRBV7-9 and TRBJ2-3, is DTGVSQNPRHKITKRGQNVTFRCDPISEHNRLYWYRQTLGQGPEFLTYFQNEAQLEKSRLLSDRFSAERPKGSFSTLEIQRTEQGDSAMYLCASSLPTADTQYFGPGTRLTVL.

To note about this clone: This specimen includes other DNA sequences encoding the same CDR3. The CDR3 region has the DNA TGTGCCAGCAGTTTAGGGACTACGAACACCGGGGAGCTGTTTTTT. As protein: CASSLGTTNTGELFF. The chain has TRBV28 and TRBJ2-2, with 7 positions matching TRBD2. The germline V gene encodes CDR1 MDHEN and CDR2 SYDVKM. V lost 2 bases and J lost 0; bases outside the gene matches: 0. This CDR3 is 15 amino acids long.

The gene calls are TRBV4-1 and TRBJ2-4; D remains unclear. V was trimmed by 2 bases and J by 4 bases, leaving 6 bases between them. CDR3 length: 13 residues. In germline, CDR1 is MGHRA, CDR2 YSYEKL. In DNA, the CDR3 is TGCGCCAGCAGCCAACTCCAGAAAAACATTCAGTACTTC. Translated: CASSQLQKNIQYF.

This chain joins TRBV7-6 and TRBJ1-5; TRBD1 might be the D (5 bases). Trimming cost V 5 bases and J 6 bases, with 14 bases left between them. The CDR3 contains 14 residues. Per the germline V gene, CDR1 is SGHVS and CDR2 is FNYEAQ. This chain's CDR3 is CASSRGGGTQPQHF. Here the CDR3 DNA reads TGTGCCAGCAGCCGCGGAGGTGGGACTCAGCCCCAGCATTTT.

This rearrangement joins TRBV9 to TRBJ1-1; no definite D call. This CDR3 contains 15 residues. The V end was cut by 3 bases, the J end by 3 bases, with 15 bases between. From germline, CDR1 is SGDLS and CDR2 YYNGEE. CDR3 nucleotide sequence: TGTGCCAGCAGCGCCGGACTCAGTCGGGACACTGAAGCTTTCTTT. It is translated as CASSAGLSRDTEAFF.

The chain uses TRBV6-1 and TRBJ1-1; 10 nucleotides agree with TRBD1. The J segment lost 7 bases and the V segment lost 6 bases, leaving 11 bases of the junction unmatched. Germline V lookup: CDR1 MNHNS, CDR2 SASEGT. This CDR3 comprises 15 residues. The CDR3 nucleotides read TGTGCCAGCAGGGACCGGGACAGGGGCCACTATGAAGCTTTCTTT. Encoded protein: CASRDRDRGHYEAFF.

The chain couples TRBV19 to TRBJ2-7, with D hard to call. V lost 5 bases and J lost 0, with 11 bases in between. Germline CDR1 is LNHDA and CDR2 is SQIVND (reference sequence). This CDR3 region has 14 residues. CDR3 region: CASSWGTPSYEQYF. The CDR3, as DNA: TGTGCCAGTAGTTGGGGTACCCCCTCCTACGAGCAGTACTTC.

This clone has a single count. CDR3 protein: CASSSPYRKGGEKLFF. The CDR3 coding sequence is TGTGCCAGCAGCTCTCCTTACAGGAAAGGGGGTGAAAAACTGTTTTTT. The rearrangement joins TRBV7-6 to TRBJ1-4; a possible D gene is TRBD1 (6 bases). Germline CDR1 is SGHVS and CDR2 is FNYEAQ. Trimming took off 4 bases at V and 7 bases at J, with 19 bases between the two ends. CDR3 length equals 16 residues. Drawing the rest from reference TRBV7-6 and TRBJ1-4, the complete variable domain is GAGVSQSPRYKVTKRGQDVALRCDPISGHVSLYWYRQALGQGPEFLTYFNYEAQQDKSGLPNDRFSAERPEGSISTLTIQRTEQRDSAMYRCASSSPYRKGGEKLFFGSGTQLSVL.

This chain connects TRBV4-1 to TRBJ1-5; 9 nucleotides match TRBD1. Per the germline V gene, CDR1 is MGHRA and CDR2 is YSYEKL. This CDR3 comprises 16 residues. Trimming cost V 4 bases and J 1 base; bases outside gene matches: 5. This chain's CDR3 is CASSLVQGASNQPQHF. As DNA, the CDR3 is TGCGCCAGCAGCCTTGTACAGGGGGCGAGCAATCAGCCCCAGCATTTT.

The chain uses TRBV27 and TRBJ2-7, with 7 bases identical to TRBD2. With 5 bases clipped from V and 3 bases from J, the junction kept 16 bases outside the gene matches. This CDR3 has 17 amino acids. Germline V lookup: CDR1 MNHEY, CDR2 SMNVEV (reference sequence). The CDR3, as DNA: TGTGCCAGCAGTATCCCCGGACGGTACCGGGGGGTCTACGAGCAGTACTTC. Amino acids: CASSIPGRYRGVYEQYF.

The J gene is TRBJ2-6, the V gene TRBV7-8, with D possibly TRBD1 on 6 matching bases. This CDR3 has 16 residues. Germline V gives CDR1 SGHVS, CDR2 FQNEAQ. Trimming removed 4 bases from V and 2 bases from J, with 12 bases in between. The CDR3 protein is CASSSPTGTGANVLTF. In DNA, the CDR3 is TGTGCCAGCAGCTCCCCCACAGGGACTGGGGCCAACGTCCTGACTTTC.

The CDR3 DNA reads as TGTGCCAGCAGGCGGGACAGCGATTACGAGCAGTACTTC. Translated, it gives CASRRDSDYEQYF. The chain is built from TRBV14 and TRBJ2-7, with D possibly being TRBD1 (7 bases). The CDR3 extends over 13 amino acids. Germline assignment: CDR1 SGHDN and CDR2 FVKESK. Trimming stripped 6 bases from V and 4 bases from J, with 13 bases between. The full variable domain, its missing parts supplied by reference TRBV14 and TRBJ2-7, is EAGVTQFPSHSVIEKGQTVTLRCDPISGHDNLYWYRRVMGKEIKFLLHFVKESKQDESGMPNNRFLAERTGGTYSTLKVQPAELEDSGVYFCASRRDSDYEQYFGPGTRLTVT.

This chain joins TRBV29-1 and TRBJ1-1; D remains unclear. V lost 7 bases, J lost 1 base, and 10 bases lay in between. CDR1 and CDR2 (germline): SQVTM, ANQGSEA. The CDR3 runs 12 residues. The CDR3 sequence: CSAPTSNTEAFF. CDR3 DNA sequence: TGCAGCGCCCCAACATCGAACACTGAAGCTTTCTTT.

The chain recombines TRBV4-1 with TRBJ2-1; 15 nucleotides match TRBD2. After removal of 4 bases from V and 2 bases from J, the junction contained 15 bases not matched to a gene. Germline CDR1 MGHRA, CDR2 YSYEKL. CDR3 length: 21 amino acids. This chain's CDR3 is CASSPVPGLAGGSVPYNEQFF. CDR3 nucleotides: TGCGCCAGCAGCCCAGTCCCGGGACTAGCGGGAGGTTCGGTACCCTACAATGAGCAGTTCTTC.

J is TRBJ1-5 and V is TRBV9, with 8 bases that match TRBD1. This CDR3 is built from 15 residues. From germline, CDR1 is SGDLS and CDR2 YYNGEE. V lost 3 bases, J lost 4 bases, and 6 bases stayed unmatched. CDR3 sequence reads: CASSASDRGNQPQHF. In nucleotides, the CDR3 is TGTGCCAGCAGCGCCTCCGACAGGGGTAATCAGCCCCAGCATTTT.

This clone showed up just once. The V and J genes are TRBV28 and TRBJ2-2, with no clear D. The V end was cut by 5 bases, the J end by 5 bases, with 9 bases between. Germline V gene sequence: CDR1 MDHEN, CDR2 SYDVKM. This CDR3 comprises 13 residues. DNA of the CDR3: TGTGCCAGCAGTCGACAAAAAACCGGGGAGCTGTTTTTT. Translating gives CASSRQKTGELFF.

The rearrangement joins TRBV27 to TRBJ2-7; 7 bases map to TRBD2. Germline assignment: CDR1 MNHEY and CDR2 SMNVEV (reference sequence). After removal of 6 bases from V and 3 bases from J, the junction contained 8 bases not matched to a gene. The CDR3 contains 14 residues. CDR3 sequence reads: CASSPTPSGYEQYF. CDR3 coding DNA: TGTGCCAGCAGCCCTACCCCTAGCGGCTACGAGCAGTACTTC.

This clone was seen more than once but under ten times. CDR3 bases: TGCGCCAGCAGCCAAGGGACAGGGGTTGAGCCTGGAAACACCATATATTTT. Encoded protein: CASSQGTGVEPGNTIYF. The rearrangement uses TRBV4-3 and TRBJ1-3; 9 nucleotides line up with TRBD1. This CDR3 has 17 residues. The germline V gene has CDR1 LGHNA and CDR2 YSLEER. The J segment lost 2 bases and the V segment lost 1 base, leaving 6 bases of the junction unmatched.

This clone has just a few counts. The chain links TRBV15 to TRBJ1-5; D ambiguous. V shed 3 bases and J shed 1 base, with 10 bases lying between them. This CDR3 spans 15 amino acids. Per germline, CDR1 LNHNV and CDR2 YYDKDF (reference sequence). The CDR3 coding sequence is TGTGCCACCAGCAGCAGACAAAACAGCAATCAGCCCCAGCATTTT. Translated, it gives CATSSRQNSNQPQHF. Full variable domain (outside the CDR3, taken from reference TRBV15 and TRBJ1-5): DAMVIQNPRYQVTQFGKPVTLSCSQTLNHNVMYWYQQKSSQAPKLLFHYYDKDFNNEADTPDNFQSRRPNTSFCFLDIRSPGLGDTAMYLCATSSRQNSNQPQHFGDGTRLSIL.

The chain uses TRBV4-3 and TRBJ1-2; D remains unclear. Germline V gene data show CDR1 as LGHNA and CDR2 as YSLEER. The V gene lost 4 bases and the J gene lost 4 bases, with 16 bases spanning the gap. The CDR3 runs to 15 residues. CDR3: CASSPRGGKIYGYTF. CDR3 bases: TGCGCCAGCAGCCCTCGTGGAGGGAAGATCTATGGCTACACCTTC.

This rearrangement joins TRBV10-3 to TRBJ1-2; TRBD1 matches 7 bases. Germline CDR1 and CDR2: ENHRY and SYGVKD. The V gene end was trimmed by 2 bases and the J gene end by 4 bases; junction bases not matched to a gene: 4. This CDR3 has 14 amino acids. For the CDR3, the DNA is TGTGCCATCAGTGAGGCGACAGGGTCCTATGGCTACACCTTC. This gives the protein CAISEATGSYGYTF.

V and J are TRBV27 and TRBJ1-2; the match to TRBD1 covers 8 bases. Looked up from germline, CDR1 is MNHEY and CDR2 is SMNVEV (reference sequence). The CDR3 contains 14 residues. The ends lost 6 bases at V and 4 bases at J; junction bases unmatched: 7. This CDR3 reads CASSPQGAGYGYTF. In nucleotides, the CDR3 is TGTGCCAGCAGCCCTCAGGGGGCCGGCTATGGCTACACCTTC.

The chain's CDR3 is CASSLLLRGPPSYEQFF. DNA of the CDR3: TGTGCCAGCAGCTTACTTCTCAGGGGGCCCCCATCGTATGAGCAGTTCTTC. The chain has TRBV7-9 and TRBJ2-1; 8 bases are shared with TRBD1. The CDR3 spans 17 residues. The V and J ends lost 2 bases and 8 bases, in that order; junction bases with no gene match: 14. Per the germline V gene, CDR1 is SEHNR and CDR2 is FQNEAQ (reference sequence).

This clone was recorded only once. The chain's CDR3 is CSVFDSSETQYF. Written as DNA, the CDR3 is TGCAGCGTCTTCGACAGTTCCGAGACCCAGTACTTC. J is TRBJ2-5 and V is TRBV29-1; D might be TRBD1 (5 bases). The CDR3 covers 12 residues. V lost 6 bases, J lost 5 bases, and 13 bases lay in between. Germline V CDR1 and CDR2: SQVTM, ANQGSEA.

Comment on this clone: Other DNA sequences within the sample encode an identical CDR3. The chain combines TRBV15 with TRBJ1-5, with D unresolved. V gave up 6 bases and J gave up 1 base, with 4 bases separating them. Germline assignment: CDR1 LNHNV and CDR2 YYDKDF (reference sequence). This CDR3 has 12 residues. The CDR3 is CATSESNQPQHF. CDR3 bases: TGTGCCACCAGTGAAAGCAATCAGCCCCAGCATTTT.

V and J are TRBV28 and TRBJ2-6, with TRBD1 matching over 7 bases. The V gene's germline CDR1 is MDHEN and CDR2 SYDVKM. The CDR3 length is 15 residues. V dropped 6 bases and J dropped 2; count of bases not matched to a gene: 4. CDR3 nucleotide sequence: TGTGCCAGCAGACCAACAGGGGCTGGGGCCAACGTCCTGACTTTC. Translated, it gives CASRPTGAGANVLTF.

The chain is built from TRBV28 and TRBJ1-5; D unclear. Germline CDR1 MDHEN, CDR2 SYDVKM. The CDR3 is 16 amino acids. V shed 1 base and J shed 4 bases, with 14 bases lying between them. The CDR3 here is CASSLFAAGSNQPQHF. CDR3 DNA: TGTGCCAGCAGTTTATTCGCGGCAGGCTCGAATCAGCCCCAGCATTTT.